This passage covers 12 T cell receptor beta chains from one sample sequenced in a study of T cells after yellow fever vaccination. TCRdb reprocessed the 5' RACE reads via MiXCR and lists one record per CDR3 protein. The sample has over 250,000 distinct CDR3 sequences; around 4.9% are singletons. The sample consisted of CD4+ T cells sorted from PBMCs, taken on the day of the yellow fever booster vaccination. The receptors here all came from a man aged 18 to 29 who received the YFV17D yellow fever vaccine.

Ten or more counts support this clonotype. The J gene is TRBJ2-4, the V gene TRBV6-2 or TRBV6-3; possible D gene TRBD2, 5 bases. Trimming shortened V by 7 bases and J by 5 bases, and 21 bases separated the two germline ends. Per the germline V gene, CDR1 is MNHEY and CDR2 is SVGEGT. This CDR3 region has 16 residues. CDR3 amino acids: CASTQQAGGSQNIQYF. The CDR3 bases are TGTGCCAGCACCCAGCAAGCCGGTGGGAGCCAAAACATTCAGTACTTC.

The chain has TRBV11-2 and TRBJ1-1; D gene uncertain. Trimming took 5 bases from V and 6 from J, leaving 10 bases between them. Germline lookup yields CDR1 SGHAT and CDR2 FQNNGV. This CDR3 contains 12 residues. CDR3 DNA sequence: TGTGCCAGCAGCCCGACCTCACCTGAAGCTTTCTTT. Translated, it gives CASSPTSPEAFF.

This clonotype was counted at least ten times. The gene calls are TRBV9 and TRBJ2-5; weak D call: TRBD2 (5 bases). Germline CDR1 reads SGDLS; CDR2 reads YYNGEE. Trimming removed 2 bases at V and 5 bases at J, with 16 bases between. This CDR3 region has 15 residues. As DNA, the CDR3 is TGTGCCAGCAGCGTCGCGGGTTGGGCTCGGGAGACCCAGTACTTC. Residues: CASSVAGWARETQYF.

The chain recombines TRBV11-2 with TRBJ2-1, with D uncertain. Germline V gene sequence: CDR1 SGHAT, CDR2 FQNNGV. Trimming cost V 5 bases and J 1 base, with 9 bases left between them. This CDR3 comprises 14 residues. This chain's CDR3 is CASSPTLSYNEQFF. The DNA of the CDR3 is TGTGCCAGCAGCCCAACATTGTCCTACAATGAGCAGTTCTTC.

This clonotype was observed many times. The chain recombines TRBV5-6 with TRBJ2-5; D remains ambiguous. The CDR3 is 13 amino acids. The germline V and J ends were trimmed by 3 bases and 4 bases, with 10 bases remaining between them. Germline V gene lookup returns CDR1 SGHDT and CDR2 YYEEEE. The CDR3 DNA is TGTGCCAGCAGCTCCTGGCGTTTAGAGACCCAGTACTTC. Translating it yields CASSSWRLETQYF.

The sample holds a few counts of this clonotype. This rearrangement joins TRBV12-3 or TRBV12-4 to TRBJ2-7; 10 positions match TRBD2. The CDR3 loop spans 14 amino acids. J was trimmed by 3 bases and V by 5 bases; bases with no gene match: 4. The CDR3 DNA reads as TGTGCCAGCAGTCCTGTAGCGGGAGGCTACGAGCAGTACTTC. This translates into CASSPVAGGYEQYF.

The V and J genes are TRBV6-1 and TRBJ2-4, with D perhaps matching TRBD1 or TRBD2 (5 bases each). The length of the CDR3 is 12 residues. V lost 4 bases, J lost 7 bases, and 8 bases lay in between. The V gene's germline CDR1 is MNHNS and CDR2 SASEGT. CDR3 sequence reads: CASSVGDNIQYF. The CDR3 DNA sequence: TGTGCCAGCAGTGTGGGGGATAACATTCAGTACTTC.

This CDR3 is CASSYAGASSYEQYF. Written as DNA, the CDR3 is TGCGCCAGCAGCTACGCCGGGGCCAGCTCCTACGAGCAGTACTTC. This chain uses TRBV5-1 with TRBJ2-7, with D possibly called TRBD1 or TRBD2 (5 bases each). The CDR3 extends over 15 amino acids. The V and J ends lost 3 bases and 0 bases respectively, with 13 bases between them. CDR1 and CDR2 (germline): SGHRS, YFSETQ.

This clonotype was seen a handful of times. The CDR3 loop reads CASSQEGEGGYTF. CDR3 bases: TGCGCCAGCAGCCAAGAAGGCGAGGGGGGCTACACCTTC. V usage is TRBV4-3 and J usage is TRBJ1-2; the D gene is possibly TRBD1 (5 bases). The CDR3 has 13 amino acids. Germline CDR1 LGHNA, CDR2 YSLEER. V lost 0 bases to trimming and J lost 8 bases, with 10 bases between them.

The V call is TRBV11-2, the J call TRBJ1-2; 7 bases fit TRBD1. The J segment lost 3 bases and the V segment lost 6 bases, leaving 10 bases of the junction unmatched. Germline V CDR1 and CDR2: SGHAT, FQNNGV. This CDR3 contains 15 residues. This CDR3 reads CASRTLRDSYYGYTF. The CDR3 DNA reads TGTGCCAGCAGGACCCTGCGGGACAGCTACTATGGCTACACCTTC.

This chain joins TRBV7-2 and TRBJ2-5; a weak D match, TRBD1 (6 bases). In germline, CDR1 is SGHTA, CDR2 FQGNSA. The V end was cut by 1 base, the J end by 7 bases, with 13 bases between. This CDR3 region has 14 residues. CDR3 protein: CASSLEANRATQYF. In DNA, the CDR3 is TGTGCCAGCAGCTTAGAAGCAAACAGGGCGACCCAGTACTTC.

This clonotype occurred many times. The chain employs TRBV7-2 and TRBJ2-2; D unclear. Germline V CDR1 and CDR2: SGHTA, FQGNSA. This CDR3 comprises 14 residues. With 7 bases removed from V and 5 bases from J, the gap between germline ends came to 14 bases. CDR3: CASNLLLGTGELFF. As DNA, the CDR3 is TGTGCCAGCAACCTCCTTCTAGGGACCGGGGAGCTGTTTTTT.